These 30 T cell receptor beta chains were all obtained from the same sample, sequenced in a study of cytomegalovirus exposure and HLA in healthy donors. In the PCR, 60 Vbeta and 13 Jbeta primers were used. Profiling relied on immunoSEQ multiplex PCR, and the TCRdb table lists in-frame clones only, not all of them. The sample comprises about 84,000 clones, 55% to 65% of which are singletons, and 15% rests with the top ten. Sequencing was carried out using PBMCs. The origin of the receptors is a woman in her 40s in good health and CMV-seropositive.

This chain uses TRBV7-9 with TRBJ2-1; 7 bases agree with TRBD2. The trim removed 5 bases at V and 8 bases at J, leaving 12 bases unmatched. The CDR3 totals 15 residues. Per the germline V gene, CDR1 is SEHNR and CDR2 is FQNEAQ (reference sequence). CDR3 nucleotide sequence: TGTGCCAGCAGCCTCCCCACTAGCGTGGCATATGAGCAGTTCTTC. This codes for CASSLPTSVAYEQFF.

This chain joins TRBV19 and TRBJ1-5; 8 bases fit TRBD1. Germline V CDR1 and CDR2: LNHDA, SQIVND (reference sequence). Trimming removed 8 bases from V and 6 bases from J; junction bases left unmatched: 6. This CDR3 has 13 residues. The CDR3 coding sequence is TGTGCCAGTTCAGGGGGCGGCGGTCAGCCCCAGCATTTT. This translates into CASSGGGGQPQHF.

The rearrangement joins TRBV5-1 to TRBJ2-1, with TRBD2 identical over 11 bases. The CDR3 totals 16 residues. Germline V gives CDR1 SGHRS, CDR2 YFSETQ. V lost 3 bases, J lost 9 bases, and 11 bases stayed unmatched. The CDR3 region is CASSSGAGTSGFEQFF. The CDR3 nucleotides read TGCGCCAGCAGCTCCGGAGCCGGGACTAGCGGATTTGAGCAGTTCTTC.

The chain combines TRBV5-6 with TRBJ2-5, with 7 bases that match TRBD1. With V trimmed by 4 bases and J by 1 base, 1 base remained unmatched. Per germline, CDR1 SGHDT and CDR2 YYEEEE. The CDR3 contains 13 residues. This chain's CDR3 is CASSDRVQETQYF. In nucleotides, the CDR3 is TGTGCCAGCAGCGACAGGGTCCAAGAGACCCAGTACTTC. Combining the CDR3 with reference TRBV5-6 and TRBJ2-5 gives the whole variable domain DAGVTQSPTHLIKTRGQQVTLRCSPKSGHDTVSWYQQALGQGPQFIFQYYEEEERQRGNFPDRFSGHQFPNYSSELNVNALLLGDSALYLCASSDRVQETQYFGPGTRLLVL.

The chain combines TRBV5-8 with TRBJ2-4; D is unclear. This CDR3 is built from 16 residues. Trimming shortened V by 0 bases and J by 0 bases, and 10 bases separated the two germline ends. CDR1 is SGHTS, CDR2 YDEGEE, per germline. CDR3 sequence reads: CASSLGWSLAKNIQYF. The DNA for the CDR3 is TGTGCCAGCAGCTTGGGGTGGTCACTAGCCAAAAACATTCAGTACTTC.

The chain has TRBV28 and TRBJ2-4, with 10 nucleotides matching TRBD1. This CDR3 is built from 18 residues. Germline values: CDR1 MDHEN, CDR2 SYDVKM. V lost 4 bases and J lost 2; bases outside the gene matches: 11. The CDR3: CASSSWGGQGSPKNIQYF. The CDR3 DNA reads TGTGCCAGCAGTTCTTGGGGGGGACAGGGGTCCCCCAAAAACATTCAGTACTTC.

This rearrangement joins TRBV29-1 to TRBJ1-2; 8 bases align to TRBD1. Germline loops: CDR1 SQVTM, CDR2 ANQGSEA. After removal of 3 bases from V and 0 bases from J, the junction contained 6 bases not matched to a gene. The CDR3 totals 15 residues. CDR3 nucleotide sequence: TGCAGCGTTGAGGTCCAGGGGGCGACTAACTATGGCTACACCTTC. Amino acids: CSVEVQGATNYGYTF.

The J gene is TRBJ2-1, the V gene TRBV2; no firm D call. The germline V gene has CDR1 SNHLY and CDR2 FYNNEI. V dropped 3 bases and J dropped 9 bases, with 12 bases sitting between them. The length of the CDR3 is 13 residues. In DNA form, the CDR3 reads TGTGCCAGCAGTGACTCCGTAGTTCCTGAGCAGTTCTTC. Amino acid sequence: CASSDSVVPEQFF.

V usage is TRBV28 and J usage is TRBJ2-7; 10 nucleotides align to TRBD1. The CDR3 length is 16 residues. The ends lost 7 bases at V and 7 bases at J; junction bases unmatched: 16. Germline V gene lookup returns CDR1 MDHEN and CDR2 SYDVKM. This chain's CDR3 is CASTTGGRQGASEQYF. CDR3 nucleotides: TGTGCCAGCACCACTGGGGGGAGACAGGGGGCGAGTGAGCAGTACTTC.

The chain joins TRBV28 to TRBJ2-7, with D maybe TRBD1 (6 bases). Germline V lookup: CDR1 MDHEN, CDR2 SYDVKM. The germline V and J ends were trimmed by 7 bases and 3 bases, with 13 bases remaining between them. There are 13 residues in the CDR3. In DNA form, the CDR3 reads TGTGCCAGCACCCCTGGACAGAGCTACGAGCAGTACTTC. Residues: CASTPGQSYEQYF.

V usage is TRBV7-8 and J usage is TRBJ1-1, with D unresolved. The germline gives CDR1 SGHVS, CDR2 FQNEAQ. This CDR3 has 14 amino acids. Between the trimmed V and J ends, which lost 5 bases and 0 bases, there was a span of 10 bases. The CDR3 here is CASSPRGMNTEAFF. The CDR3 DNA follows: TGTGCCAGCAGCCCTCGGGGAATGAACACTGAAGCTTTCTTT. The full variable domain, rest sourced from reference TRBV7-8 and TRBJ1-1, is GAGVSQSPRYKVAKRGQDVALRCDPISGHVSLFWYQQALGQGPEFLTYFQNEAQLDKSGLPSDRFFAERPEGSVSTLKIQRTQQEDSAVYLCASSPRGMNTEAFFGQGTRLTVV.

V gene TRBV5-1 combines with J gene TRBJ2-3; 12 nucleotides line up with TRBD2. Germline V gene data show CDR1 as SGHRS and CDR2 as YFSETQ. The CDR3 is made up of 17 amino acids. With V trimmed by 3 bases and J by 6 bases, 11 bases remained unmatched. CDR3 sequence: CASSWRPGLAGGDTQYF. In DNA, the CDR3 is TGCGCCAGCAGCTGGCGACCGGGACTAGCGGGTGGGGATACGCAGTATTTT.

This clone was observed a few times. The rearrangement uses TRBV2 and TRBJ1-2, with TRBD1 matching 8 bases. The germline CDR1 and CDR2 sequences are SNHLY and FYNNEI. CDR3 size: 13 residues. V lost 10 bases and J lost 8; bases outside the gene matches: 12. CDR3 DNA sequence: TGTGCCACCCCATGGACAGGGCTGGGGGGCTACACCTTC. Encoded protein: CATPWTGLGGYTF. Based on the CDR3 plus reference TRBV2 and TRBJ1-2, the full variable domain is EPEVTQTPSHQVTQMGQEVILRCVPISNHLYFYWYRQILGQKVEFLVSFYNNEISEKSEIFDDQFSVERPDGSNFTLKIRSTKLEDSAMYFCATPWTGLGGYTFGSGTRLTVV.

The chain is built from TRBV6-6 and TRBJ2-3, with 8 bases aligning to TRBD2. Germline lookup yields CDR1 MNHNY and CDR2 SVGAGI (reference sequence). The CDR3 extends over 15 amino acids. Losses at the gene ends were 0 bases for V and 3 bases for J; bases not matched to a gene: 2. As DNA, the CDR3 is TGTGCCAGCAGTTACTCGGCGGGAGGAACAGATACGCAGTATTTT. It specifies CASSYSAGGTDTQYF.

This chain connects TRBV27 to TRBJ1-1; D is ambiguous. Germline V gene sequence: CDR1 MNHEY, CDR2 SMNVEV (reference sequence). V lost 6 bases, J lost 6 bases, and 20 bases lay in between. The CDR3 loop spans 15 amino acids. CDR3: CASSSPGRAGAEAFF. The CDR3 DNA is TGTGCCAGCAGCTCCCCCGGGAGGGCGGGCGCTGAAGCTTTCTTT.

In the case of this clone: Other DNA variants within this sample encode the same CDR3. The CDR3 region is CASSIGTGLYEQYF. The CDR3 DNA follows: TGTGCCAGTAGTATTGGGACAGGGCTCTACGAGCAGTACTTC. The chain is built from TRBV19 and TRBJ2-7; TRBD1 matches at 9 bases. The CDR3 is 14 residues long. Trimming took 3 bases from V and 3 from J; bases not matched to a gene: 3. Germline CDR1 is LNHDA and CDR2 is SQIVND (reference sequence).

The chain combines TRBV7-9 with TRBJ1-4, with D hard to call. The CDR3 runs 15 residues. Trimming took off 5 bases at V and 1 base at J, with 11 bases between the two ends. Germline-derived CDR1 and CDR2 are SEHNR and FQNEAQ (reference sequence). The CDR3 spells CASSVRQETNEKLFF. The CDR3 DNA reads as TGTGCCAGCAGCGTAAGGCAGGAAACTAATGAAAAACTGTTTTTT.

The genes are TRBV9 and TRBJ2-5; 8 nucleotides agree with TRBD2. The CDR3 spans 18 residues. Losses at the gene ends were 2 bases for V and 2 bases for J; bases not matched to a gene: 14. Per the germline V gene, CDR1 is SGDLS and CDR2 is YYNGEE. The CDR3 sequence: CASSVGTSGGPRQETQYF. The DNA for the CDR3 is TGTGCCAGCAGCGTTGGTACTAGCGGAGGGCCCAGGCAAGAGACCCAGTACTTC. The entire variable domain, with the rest obtained from reference TRBV9 and TRBJ2-5, is as follows: DSGVTQTPKHLITATGQRVTLRCSPRSGDLSVYWYQQSLDQGLQFLIQYYNGEERAKGNILERFSAQQFPDLHSELNLSSLELGDSALYFCASSVGTSGGPRQETQYFGPGTRLLVL.

The chain combines TRBV5-5 with TRBJ1-5, with 8 bases that match TRBD1. V lost 4 bases and J lost 5; bases outside the gene matches: 8. CDR1 is SGHKS, CDR2 YYEKEE, per germline (reference sequence). The CDR3 totals 15 residues. This chain's CDR3 is CASSMRTGNHQPQHF. The CDR3 region has the DNA TGTGCCAGCAGCATGAGGACAGGGAATCATCAGCCCCAGCATTTT.

This clone was found once. The CDR3 spells CASRGTGDNTQYF. CDR3 DNA sequence: TGTGCCAGCAGGGGGACAGGGGATAATACGCAGTATTTT. The genes are TRBV28 and TRBJ2-3; the match to TRBD1 covers 10 bases. This CDR3 spans 13 amino acids. CDR1 is MDHEN and CDR2 is SYDVKM in the germline V gene. The J segment lost 7 bases and the V segment lost 6 bases, leaving 4 bases of the junction unmatched.

Worth noting for this clone: The same CDR3 is also encoded by other DNA sequences in this sample. CDR3 coding DNA: TGTGCCAGCAGGTCTACAGGGGGCACCGGGGAGCTGTTTTTT. It codes for CASRSTGGTGELFF. The chain employs TRBV28 and TRBJ2-2; 8 bases are shared with TRBD1. CDR3 size: 14 residues. The J segment lost 4 bases and the V segment lost 6 bases, leaving 4 bases of the junction unmatched. Germline assignment: CDR1 MDHEN and CDR2 SYDVKM. The whole variable domain, filled in from reference TRBV28 and TRBJ2-2, reads DVKVTQSSRYLVKRTGEKVFLECVQDMDHENMFWYRQDPGLGLRLIYFSYDVKMKEKGDIPEGYSVSREKKERFSLILESASTNQTSMYLCASRSTGGTGELFFGEGSRLTVL.

This clone was detected only a few times. The sample holds other DNA sequences that translate to the same CDR3. This sequence joins TRBV2 and TRBJ1-2; tentatively, D is TRBD1 (6 bases). CDR3 length: 14 amino acids. Germline assignment: CDR1 SNHLY and CDR2 FYNNEI. The V gene lost 4 bases and the J gene lost 8 bases, with 17 bases spanning the gap. CDR3 in DNA: TGTGCCAGCAGTGTAACTTCAGGGGAATACGGCTACACCTTC. Protein: CASSVTSGEYGYTF.

The CDR3 sequence: CASSPRVHVLTF. The CDR3 DNA sequence: TGTGCCAGCAGCCCCCGCGTCCACGTCCTGACTTTC. The chain joins TRBV28 to TRBJ2-6; no reliable D call. Trimming took off 6 bases at V and 11 bases at J, with 11 bases between the two ends. Germline CDR1 reads MDHEN; CDR2 reads SYDVKM. There are 12 residues in the CDR3. Full variable domain (rest looked up from reference TRBV28 and TRBJ2-6): DVKVTQSSRYLVKRTGEKVFLECVQDMDHENMFWYRQDPGLGLRLIYFSYDVKMKEKGDIPEGYSVSREKKERFSLILESASTNQTSMYLCASSPRVHVLTFGAGSRLTVL.

V is TRBV30 and J is TRBJ2-3; possible D gene TRBD2, 5 bases. The CDR3 covers 14 residues. Germline loops: CDR1 GTSNPN, CDR2 SVGIG (reference sequence). V was cut by 3 bases and J by 2 bases, with 12 bases left in between. The CDR3: CAWSEGWNTDTQYF. In DNA, the CDR3 is TGTGCCTGGAGCGAGGGCTGGAACACAGATACGCAGTATTTT. Variable domain in full (rest from reference TRBV30 and TRBJ2-3): SQTIHQWPATLVQPVGSPLSLECTVEGTSNPNLYWYRQAAGRGLQLLFYSVGIGQISSEVPQNLSASRPQDRQFILSSKKLLLSDSGFYLCAWSEGWNTDTQYFGPGTRLTVL.

This sequence joins TRBV11-3 and TRBJ2-2; 8 positions agree with TRBD1. The CDR3 is 12 residues long. V lost 1 base to trimming and J lost 14 bases; unmatched junction nucleotides: 3. The germline V gene has CDR1 SGHNT and CDR2 YENEEA. The CDR3 DNA is TGTGCCAGCAGCTTAGGGACAGGGCTACTGTTTTTT. It translates to CASSLGTGLLFF.

This clone was picked up a small number of times. The chain has TRBV7-2 and TRBJ1-4; D is unclear. The ends were cut back, 5 bases at V and 8 bases at J, with 15 bases in the middle. The CDR3 runs 14 residues. Germline V gene sequence: CDR1 SGHTA, CDR2 FQGNSA. The CDR3 DNA sequence: TGTGCCAGCAGCGATGTCCGGGGTTCCGAAAAACTGTTTTTT. Translating gives CASSDVRGSEKLFF.

The chain employs TRBV6-5 and TRBJ2-1; 10 bases match TRBD2. This CDR3 is built from 15 residues. J lost 3 bases, V lost 6 bases, and 5 bases had no gene match. CDR1 and CDR2 from the germline V gene are MNHEY and SVGAGI. CDR3 region: CASRPGTSDYNEQFF. CDR3 DNA: TGTGCCAGCAGACCAGGGACTAGCGACTACAATGAGCAGTTCTTC.

The chain joins TRBV7-9 to TRBJ1-2, with 9 nucleotides matching TRBD1. In germline, CDR1 is SEHNR, CDR2 FQNEAQ (reference sequence). The CDR3 spans 16 residues. J lost 7 bases, V lost 1 base, and 10 bases had no gene match. The CDR3 nucleotides are TGTGCCAGCAGCTTAGACGCGACAGGGGGTAGTTCTGGCTACACCTTC. Protein: CASSLDATGGSSGYTF.

The V call is TRBV13, the J call TRBJ2-5; 10 bases agree with TRBD2. V gave up 10 bases and J gave up 5 bases; unmatched junction bases: 10. The length of the CDR3 is 14 residues. Germline V lookup: CDR1 PRHDT, CDR2 FYEKMQ (reference sequence). The CDR3 here is CATVQALAGETQYF. The CDR3 DNA reads TGTGCCACCGTCCAGGCACTAGCGGGGGAGACCCAGTACTTC.

The V and J genes are TRBV7-8 and TRBJ1-5; tentative D call: TRBD1 (5 bases). Trimming cost V 6 bases and J 2 bases, with 11 bases left between them. There are 14 residues in the CDR3. CDR1 and CDR2 (germline): SGHVS, FQNEAQ. The CDR3 DNA is TGTGCCAGCAGTCGGGGGGGTGGCAATCAGCCCCAGCATTTT. It codes for CASSRGGGNQPQHF.